One TCR beta chain is described in this entry. What it recognizes is unknown. This entry belongs to a study of T cell responses to AZD1222 COVID-19 vaccine. General study findings and limits: Scientists sampled the repertoires only once the peak T cell response had passed. An increase in Spike-specific TCR breadth and depth was observed after two AZD1222 doses.

The assay was immunoSEQ multiplex PCR, and TCRdb's table has in-frame clones only and misses some. The table shows tens of thousands of clones, with approximately 90% occurring only once. The ends were cut back, 0 bases at V and 0 bases at J, with 12 bases in the middle. Germline CDR1 and CDR2: LGHNA and YSLEER. The CDR3 consists of 16 residues. This specimen consisted of peripheral blood, obtained on day 0 of AZD1222 vaccination. This sequence joins TRBV4-3 and TRBJ2-7; D uncertain. The source is an adult in good health. CDR3 region: CASSQEHGLSSYEQYF. The CDR3, as DNA: TGCGCCAGCAGCCAAGAACACGGGCTCAGCTCCTACGAGCAGTACTTC.